This TCR beta chain derives from a study of blood T cells in healthy people across ages. The second PCR ran roughly 6 to 12 cycles with a sample-barcoded 5' primer and J-beta primers. Every single cDNA molecule received a tag from a template-switch adaptor with 12 random nucleotides. TCRdb independently ran MiXCR on the 5' RACE reads; one entry per CDR3 protein. This sample has roughly 2 million distinct CDR3 sequences; about 50% occur once, and the top ten carry 2% to 2.5%. Regarding the study as a whole: TCR beta diversity tracked closely with naive T cell percentage.

The CDR3 length is 14 residues. Germline CDR1 MNHNS, CDR2 SASEGT. V shed 4 bases, J shed 2 bases, and the junction held 3 bases outside the gene matches. Every donor contributed roughly 11 milliliters of peripheral blood by blood draw. PBMCs, at least 7 million per sample, were isolated. To note about this clonotype: As yet, its antigen is unknown.

The receptor comes from a woman in her 40s in good health. Sequences were obtained from blood. V and J are TRBV6-1 and TRBJ2-3, with 7 nucleotides matching TRBD1. CDR3 in amino acids: CASSGDSPTDTQYF. The CDR3 bases are TGTGCCAGCAGTGGGGACAGTCCCACAGATACGCAGTATTTT.